The clone carrying this T cell receptor beta chain was recorded once. Its specificity is not known. The data were produced by immunoSEQ multiplex PCR, yet TCRdb's version contains in-frame clones alone and is incomplete. The sample includes 150,000 to 200,000 clones, roughly 82% of them seen just once. This sample is part of a study of cytomegalovirus exposure and HLA in healthy donors. Across the study: It was reported in a later analysis that the same platform had been used for the 120 or so validation repertoires as for the roughly 650 first-cohort repertoires.

The CDR3 is 19 amino acids. Germline V lookup: CDR1 SEHNR, CDR2 FQNEAQ (reference sequence). V was clipped by 3 bases and J by 0 bases; unmatched bases: 13. Findings and limits, study-wide: Generally TCR sequences proved uncommon, though certain public TCRs appeared in numerous donors. The authors enumerated over 150 TCR beta chains as linked to cytomegalovirus.

The J gene is TRBJ2-2, the V gene TRBV7-9, with 7 bases lining up with TRBD1. The TCR was taken from a woman between 18 and 29 years old in good health and CMV-seronegative. The sample taken for sequencing was PBMCs. Here the CDR3 DNA reads TGTGCCAGCAGCTTTAGTGGCCGAGCGAGGGGGCCGAACACCGGGGAGCTGTTTTTT. This translates into CASSFSGRARGPNTGELFF.